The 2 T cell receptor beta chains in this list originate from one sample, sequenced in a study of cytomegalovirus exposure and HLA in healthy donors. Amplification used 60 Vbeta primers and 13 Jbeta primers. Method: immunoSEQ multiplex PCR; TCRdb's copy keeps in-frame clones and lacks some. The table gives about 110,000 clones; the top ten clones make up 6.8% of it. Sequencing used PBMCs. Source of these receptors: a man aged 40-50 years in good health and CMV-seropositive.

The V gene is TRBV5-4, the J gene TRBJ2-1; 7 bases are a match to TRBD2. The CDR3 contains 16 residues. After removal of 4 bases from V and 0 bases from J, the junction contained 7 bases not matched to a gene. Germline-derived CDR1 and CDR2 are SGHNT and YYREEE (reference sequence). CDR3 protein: CASSGEGWSSYNEQFF. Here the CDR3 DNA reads TGTGCCAGCAGCGGGGAGGGTTGGAGCTCCTACAATGAGCAGTTCTTC.

The CDR3: CASSYSETGSTEAFF. In DNA form, the CDR3 reads TGTGCCAGCAGTTACTCGGAGACAGGGTCCACTGAAGCTTTCTTT. V and J are TRBV6-5 and TRBJ1-1; 7 bases are a match to TRBD1. CDR3 size: 15 residues. V shed 0 bases and J 4 bases; nucleotides not matched to a gene: 5. Germline CDR1 and CDR2: MNHEY and SVGAGI.